This is a list of T cell receptor beta chains from one sample in a study of cytomegalovirus exposure and HLA in healthy donors. The method was immunoSEQ multiplex PCR; TCRdb's version includes in-frame clones alone and lacks a portion of them. The table lists about 160,000 clones, around nine tenths of them singletons. The sequenced sample consisted of PBMCs. The receptor source for this set is a woman between 18 and 30 years old in good health and CMV-seropositive. Each CDR3 is given without its conserved first and last residue.

TRBV15 ATSRPRYRGSYGYT
TRBV28 ASNSGSYEQY
TRBV25-1 ASSEARWRETQY
TRBV30 AWSNRDRVHEQY
TRBV7-9 ASSFLGGSTEAF
TRBV5-6 ASSLAGSSEETQY
TRBV15 ATSGRTGSVETQY
TRBV13 ASSLLTAGGRNTEAF
TRBV18 ASSRRGTVSTDTQY
TRBV28 ASIGPGTGVNEQF
TRBV9 ASSTANEAF
TRBV19 ASSIARTGREAF
TRBV18 ASSPRLAGGEQY
TRBV5-4 ASSLGGTNTGELF
TRBV10-3 AIRGGGSENTEAF
TRBV10-3 AISDPVMSGGSDEQF
TRBV7-2 ASSLNRAGNTIY
TRBV7-9 ASSLAGAPAEAF
TRBV7-6 ASSLFPRGSNQPQH
TRBV21-1 ASGLAGPYEQY
TRBV4-2 ASSQTSGDAYEQY
TRBV7-6 ASSLVPEGFSYEQY
TRBV6-5 ASSRSDNMNTEAF
TRBV28 ASSPTGSGNQPQH
TRBV4-1 ASSQDNGAGGVNEQF
TRBV5-1 ASSLVGVGTEAF
TRBV9 ASSVEAGYEQY
TRBV15 ATSRGPGNQETQY
TRBV5-4 ASSSLYSGEPIGRVYGYT
TRBV5-5 ASSFSDRVGQETQY
TRBV19 ASSTQGGRRNQPQH
TRBV5-6 ASSLPGQELNEQF
TRBV5-1 ASSFGPGTSNQPQH
TRBV18 ASYKDREGYTGELF
TRBV28 ASSTGWNEQF
TRBV5-4 ASSSRPGGETQY
TRBV4-1 ASREGFNEKLF
TRBV7-2 ASSPRAGSSYEQY
TRBV7-2 ASSSRGGAYGYT